One sample yielded the 9 T cell receptor beta chains listed below, sequenced in a study of CD8+ T cells in alopecia areata. RNA was extracted and reverse transcribed into cDNA as the sequencing template. Method: immunoSEQ multiplex PCR; TCRdb's copy keeps in-frame clones and lacks some. The sample contains over 150,000 clones, around three fifths of which appear only once. Material: CD8+ T cells sorted from blood. The receptors here all came from a human donor in good health.

This chain links TRBV4-1 with TRBJ2-2, with no clear D. Germline CDR1 MGHRA, CDR2 YSYEKL. With 4 bases removed from V and 3 bases from J, the gap between germline ends came to 6 bases. CDR3 size: 13 residues. The CDR3: CASSRPDTGELFF. CDR3 sequence (DNA): TGCGCCAGCAGCCGGCCAGACACCGGGGAGCTGTTTTTT.

The rearrangement links TRBV7-6 to TRBJ2-7; weak D call: TRBD2 (5 bases). The CDR3 extends over 13 amino acids. CDR1 is SGHVS, CDR2 FNYEAQ, per germline. V lost 1 base and J 1 base, leaving 5 bases between the germline ends. CDR3 loop: CASSLGESYEQYF. In nucleotides, the CDR3 is TGTGCCAGCAGCTTAGGGGAGTCCTACGAGCAGTACTTC.

In this sample, this clone turned up a few times. J is TRBJ2-5 and V is TRBV2; 7 bases agree with TRBD2. CDR3 size: 13 residues. V dropped 8 bases and J dropped 2; count of bases not matched to a gene: 5. Germline loops: CDR1 SNHLY, CDR2 FYNNEI. The CDR3 sequence: CASGEGRQETQYF. The CDR3 bases are TGTGCCAGCGGGGAGGGCAGGCAAGAGACCCAGTACTTC.

This rearrangement joins TRBV5-6 to TRBJ2-1; 7 positions match TRBD2. The V gene end was trimmed by 4 bases and the J gene end by 6 bases; junction bases not matched to a gene: 4. CDR1 and CDR2 (germline): SGHDT, YYEEEE. This CDR3 contains 13 residues. Written as DNA, the CDR3 is TGTGCCAGCAGCAGCGGGACGCCCAATGAGCAGTTCTTC. Its protein is CASSSGTPNEQFF.

This clone was detected a few times. This chain links TRBV5-1 with TRBJ2-1, with D perhaps matching TRBD2 (5 bases). Germline V gene sequence: CDR1 SGHRS, CDR2 YFSETQ. The germline V and J ends were trimmed by 5 bases and 8 bases, with 14 bases remaining between them. The CDR3 is made up of 13 amino acids. CDR3 residues: CASSADFMDEQFF. CDR3 in DNA: TGCGCCAGCAGTGCGGACTTCATGGATGAGCAGTTCTTC.

The chain carries TRBV27 and TRBJ2-7; 7 bases agree with TRBD2. Germline assignment: CDR1 MNHEY and CDR2 SMNVEV (reference sequence). The CDR3 extends over 13 amino acids. V was pared by 2 bases and J by 7 bases, with 5 bases of the junction left unmatched. The CDR3 spells CASSLGRAGEQYF. CDR3 coding DNA: TGTGCCAGCAGTTTAGGACGAGCGGGGGAGCAGTACTTC.

The chain joins TRBV2 to TRBJ2-5; D is unresolved. Germline V lookup: CDR1 SNHLY, CDR2 FYNNEI. The CDR3 consists of 13 residues. V gave up 3 bases and J gave up 2 bases, with 7 bases separating them. The DNA of the CDR3 is TGTGCCAGCAGTGACGGGCTACAAGAGACCCAGTACTTC. Protein sequence: CASSDGLQETQYF.

The chain couples TRBV11-2 to TRBJ1-6; D may be TRBD1 (5 bases). Per germline, CDR1 SGHAT and CDR2 FQNNGV. Trimming removed 3 bases from V and 7 bases from J, with 10 bases in between. This CDR3 is built from 14 residues. The CDR3 DNA follows: TGTGCCAGCAGCTTGAGGGGAGCCAATTCACCCCTCCACTTT. This sequence encodes CASSLRGANSPLHF.

This clone appeared a few times. The chain has TRBV29-1 and TRBJ2-7; TRBD1 matches at 10 bases. Per the germline V gene, CDR1 is SQVTM and CDR2 is ANQGSEA. Trimming removed 3 bases from V and 2 bases from J; junction bases left unmatched: 1. The CDR3 extends over 13 amino acids. The CDR3 loop reads CSVETGGTYEQYF. The CDR3 nucleotides are TGCAGCGTTGAGACAGGGGGCACCTACGAGCAGTACTTC.